This TCR beta chain is drawn from a study of CXCR3-negative and CXCR3-positive naive CD8 T cells (dated by TCRdb to about 2019). Regarding the research as a whole: In total, some 130 million TRB reads were obtained, corresponding to roughly 1.5 +/- 0.3 million reads per library. The TRBV-TRBJ cluster analysis covered naive subsets from 5 donors and memory cells from 3 donors. Diversity and physicochemical repertoire analyses were performed on about ten donors pooled from two independent experiments. Study-wide findings and limitations: TRB CDR3s from CXCR3-positive naive cells showed higher hydrophobicity (lower Kidera factor 4), lower energy, and higher strength and volume indices than CXCR3-negative naive cells. Because surface CD5, which is linked to self-reactivity in mice, was comparable between the naive subsets, TCR interaction strength was also inferred from the physicochemical properties of TRB CDR3s. Comparably high repertoire diversity was found in both naive subsets, whereas much lower repertoire diversity was found in memory CD8+ T cells. Naive CXCR3-negative and CXCR3-positive cells from the same donor showed similar TRBV-TRBJ usage, whereas memory cells showed distinct patterns. Freshly isolated PBMCs were used for most assays because CXCR3 expression partially decreased after cryopreservation.

For every CD8+ T cell subset, approximately 300,000 cells were flow-sorted straight into RLT lysis buffer, and each subset was sorted in triplicate. To keep memory contaminants out, a stringent definition of naive CD8+ T cells was applied: CD45RO-CCR7+CD27+CD95-. Using standard density gradient centrifugation, peripheral blood mononuclear cells were isolated from buffy coats. Naive CXCR3-negative and CXCR3-positive CD8+ T cells were flow-sorted using a FACSAria III. Total RNA was extracted from sorted cells with an RNeasy Mini Kit. Sequenced using a NextSeq 550. The Human TCR Profiling Kit (MiLaboratory) was used to make UMI-labeled 5' RACE TRB cDNA libraries. cDNA synthesis used the entire amount of extracted RNA, and PCR amplification then used the entire amount of cDNA produced. Libraries were prepared in parallel using an identical number of PCR cycles. The source study handled its data this way. About 54,000 +/- 9,700 unique UMI-labeled TRB cDNA molecules per library were extracted with MIGEC and MiXCR, with at least two reads per UMI required. Each library averaged about 40,000 +/- 10,000 functional in-frame TRB CDR3 nucleotide clonotypes without stop codons. After downsampling to 5000 UMI-labeled TRB molecules per sample, diversity metrics such as normalized Shannon-Wiener and Chao1 were calculated in VDJtools. For the central five CDR3 residues, VDJtools calculated physicochemical properties weighted by clonotype size, namely interaction energy, strength, volume and Kidera factor 4. Following TCRdb reprocessing, every CDR3 protein sequence forms one entry, and DNA is not provided. These V and J calls are TCRdb output, not the study's own analysis. This sample's records show about 140,000 distinct CDR3 sequences. The ten top clones hold roughly 0.41% of the sample.

With regard to this clonotype: Its recognized antigen is unknown.

According to the germline V gene (reference sequence), CDR1 reads MNHEY and CDR2 reads SMNVEV. Measured from the cysteine to the phenylalanine, the CDR3 is 15 residues long. This entry has no DNA. Sequenced material: naive CXCR3+ CD8+ T cells from blood. The cell subset or site label of this sample denotes: CD45RO-CCR7+CD27+CD95- naive CD8+ T cells expressing CXCR3 (TNR3+). The sequence joins TRBV27 to TRBJ2-2; the TCRdb D gene call, TRBD2, has no DNA to confirm it. This clonotype was obtained from a human donor in good health. Some clones in this sample may be carry-over from other donors' samples. Here the CDR3 is given as CASSLFGGGTGELFF.